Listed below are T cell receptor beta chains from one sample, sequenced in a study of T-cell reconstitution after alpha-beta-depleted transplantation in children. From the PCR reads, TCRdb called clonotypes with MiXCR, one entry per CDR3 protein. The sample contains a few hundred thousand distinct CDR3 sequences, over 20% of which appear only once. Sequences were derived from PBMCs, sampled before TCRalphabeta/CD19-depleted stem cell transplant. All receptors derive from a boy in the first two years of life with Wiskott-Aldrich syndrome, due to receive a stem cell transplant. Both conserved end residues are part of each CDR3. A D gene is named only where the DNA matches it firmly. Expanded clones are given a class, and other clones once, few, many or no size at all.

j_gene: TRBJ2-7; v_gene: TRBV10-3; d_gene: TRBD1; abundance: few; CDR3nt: TGTGCCATCAGAGACGGGACAGAGCACGAGCAGTACTTC; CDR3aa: CAIRDGTEHEQYF
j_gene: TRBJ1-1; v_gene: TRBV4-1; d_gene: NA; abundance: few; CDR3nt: TGCGCCAGCAGCCAAAGGCAGAGTGAGAACACTGAAGCTTTCTTT; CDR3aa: CASSQRQSENTEAFF
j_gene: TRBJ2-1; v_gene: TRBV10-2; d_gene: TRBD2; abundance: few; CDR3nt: TGCGCCAGCAGGCTAGCGGGAGGACTCGGTGAGCAGTTCTTC; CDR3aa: CASRLAGGLGEQFF
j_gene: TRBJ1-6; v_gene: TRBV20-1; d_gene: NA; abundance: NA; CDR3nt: TGCAGTGCTAGAGATAGTGTAGGTCAGGCAGTCCATAATTCACCCCTCCACTTT; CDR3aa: CSARDSVGQAVHNSPLHF
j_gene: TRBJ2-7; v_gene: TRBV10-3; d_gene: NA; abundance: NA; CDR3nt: TGTGCCATCAGTGGGGGGCAACTTTGGGAGCAGTACTTC; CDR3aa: CAISGGQLWEQYF
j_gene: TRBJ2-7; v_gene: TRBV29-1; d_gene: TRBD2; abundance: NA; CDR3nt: TGCAGCGTGGCCGGGACTAGCGGGGGCTACGAGCAGTACTTC; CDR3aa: CSVAGTSGGYEQYF
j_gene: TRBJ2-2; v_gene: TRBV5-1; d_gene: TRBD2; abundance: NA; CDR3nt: TGCGCCAGCAGCTTACTAGCGGGAGCGGATACCGGGGAGCTGTTTTTT; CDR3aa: CASSLLAGADTGELFF
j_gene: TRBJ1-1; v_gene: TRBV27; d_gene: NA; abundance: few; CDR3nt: TGTGCCAGCAGTTTTGGGACGAACACTGAAGCTTTCTTT; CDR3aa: CASSFGTNTEAFF
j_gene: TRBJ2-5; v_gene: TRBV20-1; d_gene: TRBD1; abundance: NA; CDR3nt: TGCAGTGCTGAGGGGGACAGAAAAGAGACCCAGTACTTC; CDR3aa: CSAEGDRKETQYF
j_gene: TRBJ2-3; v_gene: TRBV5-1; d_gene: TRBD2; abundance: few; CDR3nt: TGCGCCAGCAGCCCAGGGACTAGCTCCCGTGGGGTAGATACGCAGTATTTT; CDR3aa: CASSPGTSSRGVDTQYF
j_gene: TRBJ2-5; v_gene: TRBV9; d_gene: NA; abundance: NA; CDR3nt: TGTGCCAGCAGCGTCTTCTTCCCCCGAATCTGGGCCTGGAGGGAGACCCAGTACTTC; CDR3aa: CASSVFFPRIWAWRETQYF
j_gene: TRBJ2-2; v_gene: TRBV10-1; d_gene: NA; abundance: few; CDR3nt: TGCGCCAGCAGTGCCAGATACCCGCCGAACACCGGGGAGCTTTTT; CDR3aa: CASSARYPPNTGELF
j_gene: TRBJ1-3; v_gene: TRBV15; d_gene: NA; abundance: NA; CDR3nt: TGTGCCACCAGCAGAGACAGGGCCTACGGAAACACCATATATTTT; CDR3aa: CATSRDRAYGNTIYF
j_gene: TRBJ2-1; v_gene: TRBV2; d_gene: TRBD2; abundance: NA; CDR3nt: TGTGCCAGCTGGAGAGCCCCCACTAGCGCAAGCTCCTACAATGAGCAGTTCTTC; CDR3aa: CASWRAPTSASSYNEQFF
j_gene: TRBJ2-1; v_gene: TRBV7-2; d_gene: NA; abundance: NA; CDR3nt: TGTGCCAGCAGCTTAAAGAGCTTTAGGGCCTCTGGCAATGAGCAGTTCTTC; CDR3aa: CASSLKSFRASGNEQFF
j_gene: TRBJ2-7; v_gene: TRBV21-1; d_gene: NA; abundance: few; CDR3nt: TGTGCCAGCAGCCCTTGCCGGGGACGATCCTACGAGCAGTACTTC; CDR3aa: CASSPCRGRSYEQYF
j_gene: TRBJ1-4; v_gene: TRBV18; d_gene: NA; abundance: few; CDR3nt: TGTGCCAGCTCACCATTCCTCTCAACTAATGAAAAACTGTTTTTT; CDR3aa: CASSPFLSTNEKLFF
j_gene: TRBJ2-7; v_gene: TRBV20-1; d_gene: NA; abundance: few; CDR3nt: TGCAGTGCGCGTTCTGGAGGTATCTCCTACGAGCAGTACTTC; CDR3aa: CSARSGGISYEQYF
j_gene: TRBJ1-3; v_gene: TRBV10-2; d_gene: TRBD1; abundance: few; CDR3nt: TGCGCCAGCAGTGCCACAGGGGCCGGAAACACCATATATTTT; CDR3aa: CASSATGAGNTIYF
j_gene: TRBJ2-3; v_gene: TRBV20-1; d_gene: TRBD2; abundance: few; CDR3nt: TGCAGTGCTAGAGAGGGGACTAGCGGGAGGGATACGCAGTATTTT; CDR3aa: CSAREGTSGRDTQYF
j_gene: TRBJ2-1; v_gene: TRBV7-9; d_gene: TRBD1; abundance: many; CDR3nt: TGTGCCAGCAGCCTCAGGGGGTTGAGGGGCCGTAATGAGCAGTTCTTC; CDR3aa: CASSLRGLRGRNEQFF
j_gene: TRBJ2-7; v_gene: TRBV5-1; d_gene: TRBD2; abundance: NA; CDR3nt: TGCGCCAGCAGCACCGGACTAGCGGGAGGGAGAGGAAACTACGAGCAGTACTTC; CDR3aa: CASSTGLAGGRGNYEQYF
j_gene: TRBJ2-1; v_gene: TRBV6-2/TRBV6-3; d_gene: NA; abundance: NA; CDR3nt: TGTGCCAGCAGTTACCAATGGGATGAGCAGTTCTTC; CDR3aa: CASSYQWDEQFF
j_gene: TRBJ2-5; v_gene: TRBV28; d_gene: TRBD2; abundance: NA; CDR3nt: TGTGCCAGCAGTTTACGTCTAGCGGGAGAGGGAGAGACCCAGTACTTC; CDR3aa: CASSLRLAGEGETQYF
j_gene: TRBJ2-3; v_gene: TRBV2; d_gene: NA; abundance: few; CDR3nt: TGTGCCAGCAGGCCGGGGGCCCCAGAGGTAGATACGCAGTATTTT; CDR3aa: CASRPGAPEVDTQYF
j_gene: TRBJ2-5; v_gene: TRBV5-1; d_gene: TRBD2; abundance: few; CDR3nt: TGCGCCAGCAGCTTCTCGGGAGGGCCATGGGAGACCCAGTACTTC; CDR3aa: CASSFSGGPWETQYF
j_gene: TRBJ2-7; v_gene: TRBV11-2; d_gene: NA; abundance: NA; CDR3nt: TGTGCCAGCAGCTCAGGCAGGGGCTTCTACGAGCAGTACTTC; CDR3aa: CASSSGRGFYEQYF
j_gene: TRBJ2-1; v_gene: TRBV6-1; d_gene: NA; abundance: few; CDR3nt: TGTGCCATCAGCGAAGCGGTGGGAGCGCACGTCATATACAATGAGCAGTTCTTC; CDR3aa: CAISEAVGAHVIYNEQFF
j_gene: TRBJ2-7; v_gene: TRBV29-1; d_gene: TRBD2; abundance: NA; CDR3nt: TGCAGCGTTGGAGCGGGAGGTACCTACGAGCAGTACTTC; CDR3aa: CSVGAGGTYEQYF
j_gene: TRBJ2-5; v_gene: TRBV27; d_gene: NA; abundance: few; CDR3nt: TGTGCCAGCAGTTTAAACCCCAGGGGTCTTTTGGGGCCAGAGACCCAGTACTTC; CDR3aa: CASSLNPRGLLGPETQYF
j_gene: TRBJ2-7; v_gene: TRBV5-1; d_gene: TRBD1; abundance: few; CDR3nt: TGCGCCAGCAGCTTGTACGGGACAGGGGGGGCCTACGAGCAGTACTTC; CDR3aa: CASSLYGTGGAYEQYF
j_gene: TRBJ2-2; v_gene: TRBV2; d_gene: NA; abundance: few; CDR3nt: TGTGCCAGCAGTGAAATTTTACAGCGGAGCTTCACCGGGGAGCTGTTTTTT; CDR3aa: CASSEILQRSFTGELFF
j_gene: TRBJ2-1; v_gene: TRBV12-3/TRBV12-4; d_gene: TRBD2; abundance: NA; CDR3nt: TGTGCCAGCAGCCGAACTAGCGGGAGGGCCATGGATGAGCAGTTCTTC; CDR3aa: CASSRTSGRAMDEQFF
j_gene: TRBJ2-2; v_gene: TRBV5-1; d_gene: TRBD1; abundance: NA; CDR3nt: TGCGCCAGCAGACGTCGACAGGGCACCGGGGAGCTGTTTTTT; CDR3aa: CASRRRQGTGELFF
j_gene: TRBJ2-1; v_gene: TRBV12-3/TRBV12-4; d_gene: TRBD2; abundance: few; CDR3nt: TGTGCCAGCAGTTCTACCGTAGCGGGAGTTCTTTATGAGCAGTTCTTC; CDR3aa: CASSSTVAGVLYEQFF
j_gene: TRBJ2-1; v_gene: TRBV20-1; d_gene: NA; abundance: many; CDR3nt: TGCAGTGCTAGAGGACGTACTTACAATGAGCAGTTCTTC; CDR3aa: CSARGRTYNEQFF
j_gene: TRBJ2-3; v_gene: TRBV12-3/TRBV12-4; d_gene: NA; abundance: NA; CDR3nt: TGTGCTACCGCCGGGACTCCGAACACAGATACGCAGTATTTT; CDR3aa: CATAGTPNTDTQYF
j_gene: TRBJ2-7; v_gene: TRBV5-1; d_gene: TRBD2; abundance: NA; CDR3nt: TGCGCCAGCGGGGGAATAGCGGGAGGGCAGGACGAGCAGTACTTC; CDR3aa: CASGGIAGGQDEQYF